Listed below are T cell receptor beta chains from one sample, sequenced in a study of shared clonotypes between healthy human individuals. Assay used: immunoSEQ multiplex PCR; TCRdb lists only in-frame clones, some missing. The sample has roughly 2.2 million clones, approximately 90% seen once. Sequenced sample: naive CD4+ T cells from PBMCs. These receptors were taken from a man aged 18 to 30 in good health. Some clones in this sample may be carry-over from other donors' samples. Each CDR3 is given with its conserved first and last residue. The D gene is left open where the match is weak. Only part of the rows carry a size: once, few, many, or a class if the clone is expanded.

abundance: -; v_gene: TRBV28; j_gene: TRBJ2-7; d_gene: -; CDR3nt: TGTGCCAGCAGTTTTACCGGGCCCAACTACGAGCAGTACTTC; CDR3aa: CASSFTGPNYEQYF
abundance: -; v_gene: TRBV10-3; j_gene: TRBJ1-2; d_gene: TRBD1; CDR3nt: TGTGCCATCAGAATGGACAGGAGCTATGGCTACACCTTC; CDR3aa: CAIRMDRSYGYTF
abundance: -; v_gene: TRBV7-9; j_gene: TRBJ2-4; d_gene: -; CDR3nt: TGTGCCAGCAGCTTAGCAGAAAACATTCAGTACTTC; CDR3aa: CASSLAENIQYF
abundance: -; v_gene: TRBV4-2; j_gene: TRBJ2-7; d_gene: TRBD2; CDR3nt: TGTGCCAGCAGCCAAGCGCTAGCGGGACGTGATCCGGGTAGCTCCTACGAGCAGTACTTC; CDR3aa: CASSQALAGRDPGSSYEQYF
abundance: -; v_gene: TRBV5-1; j_gene: TRBJ2-1; d_gene: -; CDR3nt: TGCGCCAGCAGCTTGGGAGGATCTAACTTAAACAATGAGCAGTTCTTC; CDR3aa: CASSLGGSNLNNEQFF
abundance: -; v_gene: TRBV5-1; j_gene: TRBJ2-2; d_gene: -; CDR3nt: TGCGCCAGCAGCTTGGGGGTCCAGGCCACCGGGGAGCTGTTTTTT; CDR3aa: CASSLGVQATGELFF
abundance: -; v_gene: TRBV2; j_gene: TRBJ2-6; d_gene: TRBD1; CDR3nt: TGTGCCAGCCAGGGGGCTGACTCTGGGGCCAACGTCCTGACTTTC; CDR3aa: CASQGADSGANVLTF
abundance: -; v_gene: TRBV7-9; j_gene: TRBJ1-4; d_gene: -; CDR3nt: TGTGCCAGCAGCTTCGGACCGGGGCGTGAAAAACTGTTTTTT; CDR3aa: CASSFGPGREKLFF
abundance: -; v_gene: TRBV28; j_gene: TRBJ1-5; d_gene: TRBD1; CDR3nt: TGTGCCAGCAGGACAGGGGGAGCTCAGCCCCAGCATTTT; CDR3aa: CASRTGGAQPQHF
abundance: few; v_gene: TRBV19; j_gene: TRBJ1-5; d_gene: -; CDR3nt: TGTGCCAGTAGTATAGCTAGCAATCAGCCCCAGCATTTT; CDR3aa: CASSIASNQPQHF
abundance: once; v_gene: TRBV5-5; j_gene: TRBJ1-2; d_gene: -; CDR3nt: TGTGCCAGCAGCTTGCTGGGGGGCGCGAACTATGGCTACACCTTC; CDR3aa: CASSLLGGANYGYTF
abundance: -; v_gene: TRBV30; j_gene: TRBJ1-2; d_gene: -; CDR3nt: TGTGCCTGGAGTGTAGACCCCGGGTCTGGCTACACCTTC; CDR3aa: CAWSVDPGSGYTF
abundance: -; v_gene: TRBV29-1; j_gene: TRBJ1-3; d_gene: TRBD1; CDR3nt: TGCAGCGGGCGGACAGGGGCTGGAAACACCATATATTTT; CDR3aa: CSGRTGAGNTIYF
abundance: -; v_gene: TRBV10-1; j_gene: TRBJ2-3; d_gene: -; CDR3nt: TGCGCCAGCAGTGAGGGGGGCCCGACAGATACGCAGTATTTT; CDR3aa: CASSEGGPTDTQYF
abundance: -; v_gene: TRBV30; j_gene: TRBJ1-5; d_gene: -; CDR3nt: TGTGCCTGGAGCGGGCAGTCGCTCTCCCAGCCCCAGCATTTT; CDR3aa: CAWSGQSLSQPQHF
abundance: -; v_gene: TRBV7-2; j_gene: TRBJ2-5; d_gene: TRBD2; CDR3nt: TGTGCCAGCAGCTTAGTAGCGCGGGGGAAAGAGACCCAGTACTTC; CDR3aa: CASSLVARGKETQYF
abundance: -; v_gene: TRBV6-5; j_gene: TRBJ1-6; d_gene: -; CDR3nt: TGTGCCAGCAGTTACTCGCGGGGTCCACCCCTCCACTTT; CDR3aa: CASSYSRGPPLHF
abundance: -; v_gene: TRBV6-5; j_gene: TRBJ2-7; d_gene: -; CDR3nt: TGTGCCAGCAGCCCCGGGACAGCGCGGGGCTACGAGCAGTACTTC; CDR3aa: CASSPGTARGYEQYF
abundance: -; v_gene: TRBV6-9; j_gene: TRBJ2-7; d_gene: -; CDR3nt: TGTGCCAGCTACGAGCAGTACTTC; CDR3aa: CASYEQYF
abundance: -; v_gene: TRBV25-1; j_gene: TRBJ2-2; d_gene: -; CDR3nt: TGTGCCAGCAGTGAATCTAAGGTAGAACGAAACGGGGAGCTGTTTTTT; CDR3aa: CASSESKVERNGELFF
abundance: -; v_gene: TRBV4-3; j_gene: TRBJ1-1; d_gene: -; CDR3nt: TGCGCCAGCAGCCCCCAACGACCTTCGGAAGAAGCTTTCTTT; CDR3aa: CASSPQRPSEEAFF
abundance: -; v_gene: TRBV6-5; j_gene: TRBJ2-3; d_gene: -; CDR3nt: TGTGCCAGCAGTTACTCGACCTCCTCTACGCAGTATTTT; CDR3aa: CASSYSTSSTQYF
abundance: -; v_gene: TRBV7-9; j_gene: TRBJ1-2; d_gene: -; CDR3nt: TGTGCCAGCAGCCCGACGGACAGAGGCAACTATGGCTACACCTTC; CDR3aa: CASSPTDRGNYGYTF
abundance: -; v_gene: TRBV29-1; j_gene: TRBJ1-2; d_gene: TRBD1; CDR3nt: TGCAGCGTAGTGACAGGGGGGTATGGCTACACCTTC; CDR3aa: CSVVTGGYGYTF
abundance: -; v_gene: TRBV2; j_gene: TRBJ2-3; d_gene: TRBD2; CDR3nt: TGTGCCAGCGCGGGAGCCCCAGATACGCAGTATTTT; CDR3aa: CASAGAPDTQYF
abundance: -; v_gene: TRBV30; j_gene: TRBJ2-3; d_gene: -; CDR3nt: TGTGCCTGGAGGAGGCTAGCCCAGCACACAGATACGCAGTATTTT; CDR3aa: CAWRRLAQHTDTQYF
abundance: once; v_gene: TRBV18; j_gene: TRBJ2-7; d_gene: TRBD1; CDR3nt: TGTGCCAGCTCACCCGGGACAGAGCTCTCCTACGAGCAGTACTTC; CDR3aa: CASSPGTELSYEQYF
abundance: -; v_gene: TRBV11-2; j_gene: TRBJ2-7; d_gene: TRBD2; CDR3nt: TGTGCCAGCAGCGTAGGGACTAGCGGGGGTGGTTTCCACGAGCAGTACTTC; CDR3aa: CASSVGTSGGGFHEQYF
abundance: -; v_gene: TRBV30; j_gene: TRBJ1-1; d_gene: -; CDR3nt: TGTGCCTGGGAACTCGAATTGAGCACTGAAGCTTTCTTT; CDR3aa: CAWELELSTEAFF
abundance: once; v_gene: TRBV28; j_gene: TRBJ2-1; d_gene: -; CDR3nt: TGTGCCAGCAGGTTAACGGGGGGCGGCTATGAGCAGTTCTTC; CDR3aa: CASRLTGGGYEQFF
abundance: -; v_gene: TRBV7-3; j_gene: TRBJ2-5; d_gene: -; CDR3nt: TGTGCCAGCAGCTTAATGTCCGGTGGAAGTCCCGAGACCCAGTACTTC; CDR3aa: CASSLMSGGSPETQYF
abundance: -; v_gene: TRBV29-1; j_gene: TRBJ1-2; d_gene: TRBD1; CDR3nt: TGCAGCGTTGAACATCCGGGACAGGTCGATGGCTACACCTTC; CDR3aa: CSVEHPGQVDGYTF
abundance: -; v_gene: TRBV5-6; j_gene: TRBJ1-2; d_gene: -; CDR3nt: TGTGCCAGCAGCTTTGGGACGGAGATCAGCTATGGCTACACCTTC; CDR3aa: CASSFGTEISYGYTF
abundance: once; v_gene: TRBV6-1; j_gene: TRBJ1-4; d_gene: -; CDR3nt: TGTGCCAGCACCATCAGTGAAAAACTGTTTTTT; CDR3aa: CASTISEKLFF
abundance: -; v_gene: TRBV7-9; j_gene: TRBJ1-5; d_gene: -; CDR3nt: TGTGCCAGCAGCTTAGACAGTTATAGCAATCAGCCCCAGCATTTT; CDR3aa: CASSLDSYSNQPQHF
abundance: -; v_gene: TRBV10-3; j_gene: TRBJ2-3; d_gene: TRBD2; CDR3nt: TGTGCCAGTAGGACTAGCGGGAGAGAGCGCACAGATACGCAGTATTTT; CDR3aa: CASRTSGRERTDTQYF
abundance: -; v_gene: TRBV5-1; j_gene: TRBJ1-2; d_gene: TRBD1; CDR3nt: TGCGCCAGCAGTGGACAGGGGGCCTATGGCTACACCTTC; CDR3aa: CASSGQGAYGYTF
abundance: -; v_gene: TRBV30; j_gene: TRBJ2-7; d_gene: -; CDR3nt: TGTGCCTGGAGTGTAGGGGGGAACTACGAGCAGTACTTC; CDR3aa: CAWSVGGNYEQYF
abundance: -; v_gene: TRBV7-9; j_gene: TRBJ2-3; d_gene: TRBD2; CDR3nt: TGTGCCAGCAGCTTACTAGCGGGAGGTGAAGGAACGCAGTATTTT; CDR3aa: CASSLLAGGEGTQYF
abundance: once; v_gene: TRBV11-2; j_gene: TRBJ2-5; d_gene: -; CDR3nt: TGTGCCAGCACCCTTCAGTACGCAGTTCTCTACTTC; CDR3aa: CASTLQYAVLYF
abundance: -; v_gene: TRBV27; j_gene: TRBJ1-4; d_gene: -; CDR3nt: TGTGCCAGCAGTCGGAGCCCTAATGAAAAACTGTTTTTT; CDR3aa: CASSRSPNEKLFF
abundance: -; v_gene: TRBV7-8; j_gene: TRBJ2-3; d_gene: -; CDR3nt: TGTGCCAGCAGCTTAGTGTCTTACACAGATACGCAGTATTTT; CDR3aa: CASSLVSYTDTQYF